This T cell receptor beta chain was profiled in a study of blood T cell repertoires in COVID-19 (dated by TCRdb to 2018 to 2021). As for the study more broadly: The collaborator samples originated in the United States, Italy and Spain and spanned the acute and convalescent phases of COVID-19. The dataset comprised deeply sampled blood TCRbeta repertoires from subjects exposed to, actively infected with, or recovered from COVID-19. The samples were drawn from the first 160 participants of the ongoing ImmuneRACE study and from 950 to 1,500 subjects provided by 6 global collaborators. The prospective study material was composed of cDNA or gDNA derived from T cells, B-cell-depleted T cells, or PBMCs. Sample metadata almost always included a de-identified subject ID, COVID-19 status, age in years and sex. The repertoires were made available in a free public database intended to serve as a resource for research on the immune response to SARS-CoV-2. Where available, HLA class I and class II types were obtained from metadata supplied by the sample provider rather than from assay-based typing.

Collaborating institutions collected whole blood in K2EDTA tubes following their own protocols. Collaborator samples were shipped for TCRbeta analysis as frozen whole blood, isolated PBMCs, or DNA extracted from either sample type. Results and caveats for the whole study, not just this receptor: How much clinical and demographic metadata was included differed by source and by participant, and the metadata was provided uncurated.

The immunoSEQ Assay, a bias-controlled multiplex PCR, was used to amplify TCRbeta CDR3 regions from genomic DNA. The paper's data handling went like this. Nucleated cell counts per sample were estimated from amplification of reference gene primers within the assay. To quantify the absolute abundance of each unique TCRbeta CDR3 rearrangement, sequence reads were collapsed and filtered. For each sample, productive Simpson clonality was calculated by taking the square root of Simpson's diversity index across productive rearrangements. As stored in TCRdb, this immuneACCESS dataset retains in-frame rearrangements with V and J assigned. A fraction of the clones does not appear; measured against another copy, unresolved V genes explain less than half of the discrepancy, and the remainder lacks a known reason. Clonal size and the V and J genes are those of that table, whereas D and trimming came from the DNA. The sample table records some 400,000 clones; about 80% of these occur just once. The ten biggest clones cover more than 0.85% of the sample.

The CDR3, cysteine through phenylalanine, is 13 amino acids long. Of the read, only the CDR3 DNA is kept; its 39 bases are in frame from base 1. Trimming removed 5 bases from V and 5 bases from J; the gene matches leave 4 bases unexplained. The germline V gene (reference sequence) sets CDR1 to WNHNN and CDR2 to SYGVQD. This clone was counted once. It lacks a known antigen. It has no much larger one-base neighbor in the sample; base qualities were not kept. The receptor was isolated from a human donor with acute or convalescent COVID-19. The donor label of this sample is uncertain. This sequence uses TRBV10-1 and TRBJ1-2, with TRBD1 identical over 8 junction bases. The sample consisted of peripheral blood. The sequenced DNA: TGCGCCAGCAGTAACAACAGGGGGTATGGCTACACCTTC. This translates into CASSNNRGYGYTF.